The present TCR beta chain was sequenced within a study of control samples from healthy donors and cancer patients. Sequenced by immunoSEQ multiplex PCR; TCRdb stores in-frame clones only, minus some. This table has 120,000 to 150,000 clones, roughly 92% appearing once. Trimming removed 4 bases from V and 16 bases from J; junction bases left unmatched: 4. CDR3 length: 11 amino acids. Germline lookup yields CDR1 SGDLS and CDR2 YYNGEE. The TCR was taken from a middle-aged man in good health. The genes are TRBV9 and TRBJ1-6; TRBD1 aligns across 8 bases. Sequencing used blood. The CDR3 region is CASSLGQGLHF. The CDR3 region has the DNA TGTGCCAGCAGCCTCGGACAGGGACTCCACTTT.